This T cell receptor (beta chain) was captured by sequencing in a study of early T cells in non-severe SARS-CoV-2 infection. Background on the study: Unsorted whole blood bulk RNA was sequenced, with unpaired chains.

For this clonotype: Its antigen is unknown. A read error may produce the germline difference seen at one junction end.

The germline CDR1 and CDR2 sequences are SGHTA and FQGNSA. The CDR3 is 12 amino acids. Individual cDNA molecules carried attached unique molecular identifiers. TCRdb itself ran the 5' RACE reads through MiXCR, one entry per CDR3 protein. The data contain about 50,000 distinct CDR3 sequences, about 11% of them seen just once; the ten biggest clones take up 13%. Study-wide points: VDJdb matches were skewed toward anti-spike CD8 T cell responses.

This TCR came from an adult who was a healthcare worker with PCR-confirmed SARS-CoV-2 infection or an uninfected control (not recorded which). Sequencing was performed on whole blood. The chain couples TRBV7-2 to TRBJ2-7; D tentatively fits TRBD1 or TRBD2 (5 bases each). This chain's CDR3 is CASSLERASGHF. DNA of the CDR3: TGTGCCAGCAGCTTAGAGAGGGCGTCAGGGCACTTC.